These 17 T cell receptor beta chains were all obtained from the same sample, sequenced in a study of post-analysis software for immune sequencing data. General study points: With TRBV5-6, TRBV5-1 and TRBV20-1 included, roughly five TRBV segments were more frequent in patients than in controls.

Their specific antigens are unknown. Unique molecular identifiers tagged the TCR beta cDNA libraries. TCRdb re-called the PCR reads with MiXCR, one entry per CDR3 protein. The sample carries hundreds of thousands of distinct CDR3 sequences, less than 35% recorded once. Sequencing was carried out using blood. These receptors came from a girl between 5 and 17 years old with multiple sclerosis.

This sequence joins TRBV6-4 and TRBJ2-3, with TRBD2 matching over 14 bases. CDR1 is MRHNA, CDR2 SNTAGT, per germline. The length of the CDR3 is 18 residues. V trimming: 0 bases; J trimming: 3 bases; junction bases outside the gene matches: 5. CDR3 nucleotides: TGTGCCAGCAGTGACTCCCCGGGGACTAGCGGGAGTACAGATACGCAGTATTTT. Its protein product is CASSDSPGTSGSTDTQYF.

The V and J genes are TRBV14 and TRBJ2-5; D is possibly TRBD2 (5 bases). The J call is doubtful: the DNA matches TRBJ2-7 better. CDR1 SGHDN and CDR2 FVKESK come from the germline V gene. The CDR3 contains 13 residues. This chain's CDR3 is CASSPRPGSEQYF. The CDR3, as DNA: TGTGCCAGCAGCCCCCGTCCGGGGAGCGAGCAGTACTTC.

The chain carries TRBV20-1 and TRBJ2-5; possible D gene TRBD1, 8 bases. V was shortened by 2 bases and J by 2 bases, with 15 bases between the two germline ends. The CDR3 loop spans 15 amino acids. The germline V gene has CDR1 DFQATT and CDR2 SNEGSKA (reference sequence). CDR3 loop: CSARSNRGGQETQYF. The CDR3 bases are TGCAGTGCTAGATCCAACAGGGGGGGTCAAGAGACCCAGTACTTC.

The chain carries TRBV4-3 and TRBJ2-1; D is perhaps TRBD2 (5 bases). The CDR3 sequence is 17 residues long. CDR1 and CDR2 from the germline V gene are LGHNA and YSLEER. V was pared by 0 bases and J by 9 bases, with 21 bases between. The CDR3 DNA reads TGCGCCAGCAGCCAAGATCGGTTCGGGAACTCGGGAACTGAGCAGTTCTTC. It codes for CASSQDRFGNSGTEQFF.

This clonotype was seen more than once but under ten times. This chain links TRBV4-3 with TRBJ1-2; D is unclear. This CDR3 region has 15 residues. The V gene's germline CDR1 is LGHNA and CDR2 YSLEER. V lost 3 bases and J 1 base, leaving 12 bases between the germline ends. As DNA, the CDR3 is TGCGCCAGCAGCCAGACCGACGGTATTAACTATGGCTACACCTTC. Protein product: CASSQTDGINYGYTF.

The chain uses TRBV5-1 and TRBJ2-1; D perhaps matches TRBD1 (6 bases). Trimming removed 1 base from V and 8 bases from J, with 13 bases in between. Germline V gene sequence: CDR1 SGHRS, CDR2 YFSETQ. This CDR3 region has 14 residues. CDR3 amino acids: CASSLIGGRHEQFF. In nucleotides, the CDR3 is TGCGCCAGCAGCTTGATAGGGGGACGGCATGAGCAGTTCTTC.

In this sample, this clonotype turned up a few times. The rearrangement uses TRBV7-2 and TRBJ2-1, with 8 bases identical to TRBD1. This CDR3 contains 14 residues. Germline V gene data show CDR1 as SGHTA and CDR2 as FQGNSA. Trimming at V came to 5 bases and at J to 12 bases, leaving 12 bases not matched to a gene. CDR3 nucleotides: TGTGCCAGCAGCGGACAGGGTGGCGGTTATGGGCAGTTCTTC. Amino acids: CASSGQGGGYGQFF.

The chain carries TRBV24-1 and TRBJ2-1, with D possibly being TRBD1 or TRBD2 (5 bases each). Germline loops: CDR1 KGHDR, CDR2 SFDVKD. This CDR3 contains 17 residues. V gave up 3 bases and J gave up 9 bases, with 23 bases separating them. Written as DNA, the CDR3 is TGTGCCACCAGTGATCCGTCGCAGGGCCCCCTTCGGGGTGAGCAGTTCTTC. This gives the protein CATSDPSQGPLRGEQFF.

Ten or more counts support this clonotype. The chain joins TRBV20-1 to TRBJ2-7; TRBD1 might be the D (6 bases). V was trimmed by 6 bases and J by 0 bases, leaving 12 bases between them. CDR1 and CDR2 (germline): DFQATT, SNEGSKA (reference sequence). The length of the CDR3 is 13 residues. CDR3 nucleotide sequence: TGCAGTGCCCGCAGGGACAACTCCTACGAGCAGTACTTC. This codes for CSARRDNSYEQYF.

The genes are TRBV6-5 and TRBJ1-4; perhaps TRBD1 as D (6 bases). The CDR3 contains 14 residues. In germline, CDR1 is MNHEY, CDR2 SVGAGI. The V and J ends lost 7 bases and 8 bases respectively, with 17 bases between them. The CDR3 region is CASTPSGAGEKLFF. Here the CDR3 DNA reads TGTGCCAGCACCCCGTCGGGGGCCGGGGAAAAACTGTTTTTT.

The V gene is TRBV6-5, the J gene TRBJ1-1; no firm D call. This CDR3 is 13 amino acids long. V shed 2 bases and J shed 9 bases, with 13 bases lying between them. Per germline, CDR1 MNHEY and CDR2 SVGAGI. The CDR3 sequence: CASSYSGLNQAFF. For the CDR3, the DNA is TGTGCCAGCAGTTACAGTGGCCTCAACCAAGCTTTCTTT.

The table lists this clonotype with a few counts. The chain links TRBV7-2 to TRBJ2-1; D is undetermined. This CDR3 region has 16 residues. V dropped 1 base and J dropped 2 bases, with 12 bases sitting between them. Germline-derived CDR1 and CDR2 are SGHTA and FQGNSA. CDR3 amino acids: CASSLVRLAAYNEQFF. CDR3 DNA: TGTGCCAGCAGCTTAGTCCGGTTAGCAGCCTACAATGAGCAGTTCTTC.

This clonotype was seen ten or more times. The gene calls are TRBV20-1 and TRBJ2-4, with 8 bases lining up with TRBD2. Trimming cost V 1 base and J 13 bases; bases outside gene matches: 9. This CDR3 is 13 amino acids long. The germline gives CDR1 DFQATT, CDR2 SNEGSKA (reference sequence). The DNA of the CDR3 is TGCAGTGCTAGAGGGCTAGCGGGTCGGGAGCAGTACTTC. Protein sequence: CSARGLAGREQYF.

There are a few counts of this clonotype. The chain couples TRBV28 to TRBJ2-7; D remains ambiguous. CDR3 length: 13 residues. CDR1 and CDR2 from the germline V gene are MDHEN and SYDVKM. Trimming left V 5 bases short and J 4 bases short, with 12 bases between. The CDR3 protein is CASSKLTLYEQYF. Here the CDR3 DNA reads TGTGCCAGCAGTAAACTGACACTATACGAGCAGTACTTC.

The rearrangement uses TRBV7-2 and TRBJ2-5; no clear D. The assigned J gene may be wrong: the sequence end matches TRBJ2-7 better. Germline V gene sequence: CDR1 SGHTA, CDR2 FQGNSA. This CDR3 region has 14 residues. The CDR3 DNA sequence: TGTGCCAGCAGCTTAGGCTTGCGGACCTACGAGCAGTACTTC. Its protein is CASSLGLRTYEQYF.

The chain carries TRBV5-1 and TRBJ2-3; no definite D call. The CDR3 contains 15 residues. V was pared by 3 bases and J by 2 bases, with 13 bases between. The germline CDR1 and CDR2 sequences are SGHRS and YFSETQ. The DNA of the CDR3 is TGCGCCAGCAGCTCATTCTCCCTTGACACAGATACGCAGTATTTT. Translated: CASSSFSLDTDTQYF.

The chain is built from TRBV2 and TRBJ1-2, with 7 nucleotides matching TRBD1. Germline CDR1 SNHLY, CDR2 FYNNEI. This CDR3 is built from 12 residues. V lost 5 bases, J lost 7 bases, and 4 bases stayed unmatched. CDR3 DNA sequence: TGTGCCAGCAGTCTAGGGGGCACTGGCTACACCTTC. This encodes CASSLGGTGYTF.